These T cell receptor beta chains were read from a single sample in a study of T cell changes during pregnancy in multiple sclerosis. Sequenced by immunoSEQ multiplex PCR; TCRdb stores in-frame clones only, minus some. The sample lists 35,000 to 45,000 clones, roughly 89% occurring once. The material sequenced was CD4+ T cells from peripheral blood mononuclear cells, taken in the first trimester of pregnancy. Source of these receptors: a female donor with multiple sclerosis, enrolled in a pregnancy study. Each CDR3 is given with its conserved first and last residue. The D gene is left open where the match is weak. Clone size is given for some rows only: seen once, a few or many times, or a class if the clone is expanded.

V gene	clone size	J gene	D gene	CDR3 protein	CDR3 DNA
TRBV19	.	TRBJ2-7	TRBD2	CASSSHTSGSFYEQYF	TGTGCCAGTAGTTCCCATACTAGCGGGAGTTTCTACGAGCAGTACTTC
TRBV29-1	once	TRBJ2-7	TRBD1	CSVLGQGAGYEQYF	TGCAGCGTCCTGGGACAGGGGGCTGGTTACGAGCAGTACTTC
TRBV6-5	.	TRBJ2-3	TRBD1	CASSTWTGITDTQYF	TGTGCCAGCAGTACTTGGACAGGGATTACAGATACGCAGTATTTT
TRBV19	.	TRBJ1-5	.	CASSIGGANQPQHF	TGTGCCAGTAGTATCGGAGGGGCAAATCAGCCCCAGCATTTT
TRBV28	once	TRBJ2-5	TRBD2	CASRSLVSGSGRQETQYF	TGTGCCAGCAGGTCATTAGTCTCGGGTAGCGGGAGGCAAGAGACCCAGTACTTC
TRBV5-1	once	TRBJ2-4	TRBD2	CASSLLAGGGGIQYF	TGCGCCAGCAGCCTCCTAGCGGGAGGGGGGGGCATTCAGTACTTC
TRBV19	.	TRBJ2-7	TRBD2	CASSQPGTSIYEQYF	TGTGCCAGTAGCCAACCCGGGACTAGCATCTACGAGCAGTACTTC
TRBV27	.	TRBJ1-5	.	CASRPQGSNQPQHF	TGTGCCAGCAGGCCACAGGGTAGCAATCAGCCCCAGCATTTT
TRBV30	.	TRBJ1-1	.	CAGILLGTEAFF	TGTGCCGGGATATTACTCGGGACTGAAGCTTTCTTT
TRBV6-5	.	TRBJ2-7	TRBD1	CASSSRTGYHEQYF	TGTGCCAGCAGTTCCCGGACAGGGTACCACGAGCAGTACTTC
TRBV11-2	.	TRBJ2-2	.	CASSLSPLGRSTGELFF	TGTGCCAGCAGCTTATCCCCCTTGGGGAGGAGCACCGGGGAGCTGTTTTTT
TRBV27	.	TRBJ1-5	.	CASSLFQGLGNQPQHF	TGTGCCAGCAGTTTATTTCAGGGGCTGGGAAATCAGCCCCAGCATTTT
TRBV2	.	TRBJ1-2	.	CASRGAGKGYTF	TGTGCCAGCAGGGGGGCAGGGAAGGGCTACACCTTC
TRBV6-5	.	TRBJ2-4	.	CASSARVAKNIQYF	TGTGCCAGCAGTGCCAGGGTTGCCAAAAACATTCAGTACTTC
TRBV13	.	TRBJ2-7	TRBD2	CASSHSGIFSYEQYF	TGTGCCAGCAGTCATAGCGGGATCTTCTCCTACGAGCAGTACTTC